Following are 6 T cell receptor beta chains from one sample sequenced in a study of T cell clonotyping in hematopoietic cell transplantation (dated by TCRdb to the early 2020s). The meaning of the sample's time point label: 30 days after allo-HCT. Library prep was done by the immunoSEQ multiplex PCR assay. The table comes from immuneACCESS by way of TCRdb, which keeps in-frame sequences with V and J called. Part of the clones is missing from these tables; in studies checked, under half for an unresolved V gene and the rest for unknown reasons. This sample gives almost 5,500 clones in total; about four fifths of them show up just once. The ten largest make up over 9.5% of the sample. The sample was peripheral blood mononuclear cells, taken 30 days after allogeneic stem cell transplant. These receptors all stem from a male patient aged 60-69 years who had an allogeneic stem cell transplant from an unrelated donor, so the T cells may come from the graft donor. Some clones in this sample may be carry-over from other donors' samples.

This chain joins TRBV11-3 and TRBJ1-1, with D unclear. CDR1 and CDR2 (germline): SGHNT, YENEEA. The CDR3 runs to 14 residues. Trimming cost V 5 bases and J 4 bases, with 14 bases left between them. The DNA of the CDR3 is TGTGCCAGCAGCATTCGAAGTGGAGGCACTGAAGCTTTCTTT. Amino acid sequence: CASSIRSGGTEAFF. The full variable domain, rest sourced from reference TRBV11-3 and TRBJ1-1, is EAGVVQSPRYKIIEKKQPVAFWCNPISGHNTLYWYLQNLGQGPELLIRYENEEAVDDSQLPKDRFSAERLKGVDSTLKIQPAELGDSAVYLCASSIRSGGTEAFFGQGTRLTVV.

The J gene is TRBJ2-6, the V gene TRBV2, with 9 bases lining up with TRBD1. Germline trimming cut 5 bases from V and 2 bases from J; bases unmatched to any gene: 1. The CDR3 extends over 15 amino acids. The germline gives CDR1 SNHLY, CDR2 FYNNEI. Written as DNA, the CDR3 is TGTGCCAGCAGTCGGGACAGGGCTGGGGCCAACGTCCTGACTTTC. This sequence encodes CASSRDRAGANVLTF.

V usage is TRBV19 and J usage is TRBJ1-1; the D is unclear. The CDR3 spans 17 residues. Trimming left V 7 bases short and J 1 base short, with 22 bases between. Germline CDR1 reads LNHDA; CDR2 reads SQIVND (reference sequence). The CDR3 region has the DNA TGTGCCAGTACCGCGGAGCCCGGGTCCTTGGCGAACACTGAAGCTTTCTTT. Amino acids: CASTAEPGSLANTEAFF.

The CDR3 bases are TGTGCCAGCAGCCGGGACTACTCCTACGAGCAGTACTTC. Translated, it gives CASSRDYSYEQYF. The chain has TRBV7-2 and TRBJ2-7; 7 positions match TRBD2. Germline assignment: CDR1 SGHTA and CDR2 FQGNSA. J gave up 0 bases and V 5 bases, and 1 base lay outside the gene matches. The CDR3 covers 13 residues.

The chain links TRBV6-1 to TRBJ1-2; 7 positions agree with TRBD1. V trimming: 5 bases; J trimming: 1 base; junction bases outside the gene matches: 7. CDR1 is MNHNS, CDR2 SASEGT, per germline. The length of the CDR3 is 15 residues. The CDR3 here is CASSPSWDSNYGYTF. CDR3 DNA sequence: TGTGCCAGCAGTCCCTCGTGGGACAGTAACTATGGCTACACCTTC.

The rearrangement joins TRBV19 to TRBJ2-5, with D perhaps TRBD1 or TRBD2 (6 bases each). The ends were cut back, 6 bases at V and 4 bases at J, with 18 bases in the middle. Germline loops: CDR1 LNHDA, CDR2 SQIVND (reference sequence). The CDR3 is 15 amino acids. Here the CDR3 DNA reads TGTGCCAGTAGAGCTTTGATGGGGGGCGGAGAGACCCAGTACTTC. It yields the protein CASRALMGGGETQYF.